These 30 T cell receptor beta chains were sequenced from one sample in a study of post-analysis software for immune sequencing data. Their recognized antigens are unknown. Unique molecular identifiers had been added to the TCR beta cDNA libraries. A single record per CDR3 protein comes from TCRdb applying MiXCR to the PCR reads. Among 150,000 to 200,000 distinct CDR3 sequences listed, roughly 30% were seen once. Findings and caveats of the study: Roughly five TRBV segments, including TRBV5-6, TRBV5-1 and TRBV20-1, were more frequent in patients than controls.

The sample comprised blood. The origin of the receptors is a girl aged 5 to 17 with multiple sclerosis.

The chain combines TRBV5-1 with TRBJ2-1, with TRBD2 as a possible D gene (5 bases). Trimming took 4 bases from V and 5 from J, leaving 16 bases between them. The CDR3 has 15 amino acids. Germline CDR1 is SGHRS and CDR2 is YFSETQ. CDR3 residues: CASSIQLGPNNEQFF. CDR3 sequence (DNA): TGCGCCAGCAGCATTCAACTAGGACCGAACAATGAGCAGTTCTTC.

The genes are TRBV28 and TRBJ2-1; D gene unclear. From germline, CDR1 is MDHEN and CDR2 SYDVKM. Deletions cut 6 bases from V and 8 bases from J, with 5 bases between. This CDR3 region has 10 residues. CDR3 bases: TGTGCCAGCAGGTTAGATGAGCAGTTCTTC. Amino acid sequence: CASRLDEQFF.

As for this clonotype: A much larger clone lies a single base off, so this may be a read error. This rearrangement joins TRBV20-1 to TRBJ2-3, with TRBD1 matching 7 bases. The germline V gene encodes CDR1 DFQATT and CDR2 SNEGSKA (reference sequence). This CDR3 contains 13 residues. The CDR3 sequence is CSEDRALGDAQYF. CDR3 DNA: TGCAGTGAAGACAGGGCCCTCGGAGATGCGCAGTATTTT.

The CDR3 bases are TGTGCCATCAGTGAGGGAGGGGGCTCGATGAACACTGAAGCTTTCTTT. This gives the protein CAISEGGGSMNTEAFF. J is TRBJ1-1 and V is TRBV10-3; 7 positions match TRBD1. Germline V gives CDR1 ENHRY, CDR2 SYGVKD. Trimming removed 2 bases from V and 0 bases from J; junction bases left unmatched: 6. CDR3 length equals 16 residues.

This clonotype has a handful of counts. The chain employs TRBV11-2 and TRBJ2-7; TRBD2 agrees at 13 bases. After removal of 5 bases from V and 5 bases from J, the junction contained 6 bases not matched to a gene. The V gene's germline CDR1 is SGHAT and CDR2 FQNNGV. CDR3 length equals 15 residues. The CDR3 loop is CASSLRTSGSHEQYF. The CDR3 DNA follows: TGTGCCAGCAGCCTCCGGACTAGCGGGAGCCACGAGCAGTACTTC.

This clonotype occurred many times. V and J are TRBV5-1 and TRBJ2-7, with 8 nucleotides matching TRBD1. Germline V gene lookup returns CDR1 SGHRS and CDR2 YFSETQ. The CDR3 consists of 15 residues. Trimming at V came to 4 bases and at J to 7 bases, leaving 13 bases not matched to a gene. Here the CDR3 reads CASSGRTGNIGEQYF. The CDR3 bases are TGCGCCAGCAGCGGCCGGACAGGGAATATCGGGGAGCAGTACTTC. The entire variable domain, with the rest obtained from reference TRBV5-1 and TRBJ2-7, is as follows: KAGVTQTPRYLIKTRGQQVTLSCSPISGHRSVSWYQQTPGQGLQFLFEYFSETQRNKGNFPGRFSGRQFSNSRSEMNVSTLELGDSALYLCASSGRTGNIGEQYFGPGTRLTVT.

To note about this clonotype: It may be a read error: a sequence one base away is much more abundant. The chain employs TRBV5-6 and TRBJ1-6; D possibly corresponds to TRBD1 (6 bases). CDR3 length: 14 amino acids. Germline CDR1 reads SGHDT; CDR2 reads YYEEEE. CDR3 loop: CDSSLQGYNSPLHF. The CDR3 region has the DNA TGTGACAGCAGCTTACAGGGTTATAATTCACCCCTCCACTTT.

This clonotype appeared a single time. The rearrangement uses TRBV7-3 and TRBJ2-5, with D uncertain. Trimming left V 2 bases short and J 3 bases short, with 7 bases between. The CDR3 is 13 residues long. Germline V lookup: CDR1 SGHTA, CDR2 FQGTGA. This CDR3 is CASSLLVEETQYF. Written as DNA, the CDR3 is TGTGCCAGCAGCTTATTAGTGGAAGAGACCCAGTACTTC.

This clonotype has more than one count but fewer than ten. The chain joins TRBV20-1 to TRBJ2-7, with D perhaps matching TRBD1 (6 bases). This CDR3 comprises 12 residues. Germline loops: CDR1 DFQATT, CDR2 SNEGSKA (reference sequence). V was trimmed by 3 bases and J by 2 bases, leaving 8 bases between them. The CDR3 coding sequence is TGCAGTGCTAGGGGGGCAACCTACGAGCAGTACTTC. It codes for CSARGATYEQYF.

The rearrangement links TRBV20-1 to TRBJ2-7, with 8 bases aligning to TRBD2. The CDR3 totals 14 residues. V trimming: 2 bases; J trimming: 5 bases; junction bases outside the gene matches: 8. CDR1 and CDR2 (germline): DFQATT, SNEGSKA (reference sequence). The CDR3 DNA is TGCAGTGCTAGAAGAGCGGGAGTGGTGAACGAGCAGTACTTC. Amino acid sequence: CSARRAGVVNEQYF.

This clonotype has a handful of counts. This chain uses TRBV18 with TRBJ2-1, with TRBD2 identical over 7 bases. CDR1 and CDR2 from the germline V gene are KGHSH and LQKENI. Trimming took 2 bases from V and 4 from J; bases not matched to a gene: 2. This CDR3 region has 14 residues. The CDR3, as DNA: TGTGCCAGCTCACCAAGCGGGATTTACAATGAGCAGTTCTTC. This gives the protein CASSPSGIYNEQFF.

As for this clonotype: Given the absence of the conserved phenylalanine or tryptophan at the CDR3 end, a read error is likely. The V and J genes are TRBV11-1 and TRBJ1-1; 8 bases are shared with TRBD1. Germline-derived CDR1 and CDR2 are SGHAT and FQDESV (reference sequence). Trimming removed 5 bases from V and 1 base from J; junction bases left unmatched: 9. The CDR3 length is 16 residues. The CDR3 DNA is TGTGCCAGCAGCCCAGGGACAGGCTTGGAGAACACTGAAGCTTTCTTG. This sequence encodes CASSPGTGLENTEAFL.

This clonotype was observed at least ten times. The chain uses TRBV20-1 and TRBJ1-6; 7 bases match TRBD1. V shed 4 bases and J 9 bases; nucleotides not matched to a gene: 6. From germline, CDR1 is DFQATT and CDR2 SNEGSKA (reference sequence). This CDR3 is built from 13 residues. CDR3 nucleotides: TGCAGTGCTAAAGCCCAGGGGGTTTCACCCCTCCACTTT. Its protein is CSAKAQGVSPLHF.

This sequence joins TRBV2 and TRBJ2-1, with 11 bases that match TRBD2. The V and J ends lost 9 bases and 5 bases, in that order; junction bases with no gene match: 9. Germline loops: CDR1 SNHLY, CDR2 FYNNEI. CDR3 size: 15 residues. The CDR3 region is CASHPTSGIDNEQFF. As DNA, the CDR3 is TGTGCCAGTCACCCGACTAGCGGGATTGACAATGAGCAGTTCTTC.

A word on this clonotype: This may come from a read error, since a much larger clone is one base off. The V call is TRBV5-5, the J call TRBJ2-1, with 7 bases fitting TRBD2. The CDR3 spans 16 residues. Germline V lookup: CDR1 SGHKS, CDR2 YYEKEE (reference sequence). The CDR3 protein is CASSWGGSGVYNERFF. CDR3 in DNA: TGTGCCAGCAGCTGGGGGGGAAGCGGGGTCTACAATGAGCGGTTCTTC. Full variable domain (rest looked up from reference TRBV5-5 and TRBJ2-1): DAGVTQSPTHLIKTRGQQVTLRCSPISGHKSVSWYQQVLGQGPQFIFQYYEKEERGRGNFPDRFSARQFPNYSSELNVNALLLGDSALYLCASSWGGSGVYNERFFGPGTRLTVL.

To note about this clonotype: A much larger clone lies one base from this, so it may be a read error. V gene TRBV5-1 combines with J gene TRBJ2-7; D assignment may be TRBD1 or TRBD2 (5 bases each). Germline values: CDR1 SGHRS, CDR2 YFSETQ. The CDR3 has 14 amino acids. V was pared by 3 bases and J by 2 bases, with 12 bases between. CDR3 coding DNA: TGCGCCAGCAGCTGGACGGGGACCACCTACGAGCAGTACTTC. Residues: CASSWTGTTYEQYF.

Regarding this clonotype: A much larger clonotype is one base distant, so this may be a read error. The CDR3 reads CAGSPLRDTRFRSYNEQFF. The CDR3 DNA is TGTGCCGGCAGCCCACTGCGTGATACTAGGTTCCGCTCCTACAATGAGCAGTTCTTC. The V gene is TRBV7-9, the J gene TRBJ2-1, with D maybe TRBD2 (5 bases). The germline gives CDR1 SEHNR, CDR2 FQNEAQ (reference sequence). This CDR3 is built from 19 residues.

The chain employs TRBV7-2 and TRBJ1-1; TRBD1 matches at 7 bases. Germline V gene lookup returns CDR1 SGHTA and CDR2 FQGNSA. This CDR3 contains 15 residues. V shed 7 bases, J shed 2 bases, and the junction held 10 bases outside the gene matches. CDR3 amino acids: CASTYSGQVNTEAFF. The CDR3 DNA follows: TGTGCCAGCACCTACTCCGGACAGGTTAACACTGAAGCTTTCTTT.

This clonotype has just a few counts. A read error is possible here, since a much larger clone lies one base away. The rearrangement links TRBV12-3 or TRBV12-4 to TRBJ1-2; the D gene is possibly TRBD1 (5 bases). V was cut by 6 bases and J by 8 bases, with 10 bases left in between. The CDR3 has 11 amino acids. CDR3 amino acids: CASSPRGGYTF. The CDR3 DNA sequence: TGTGCCAGCAGCCCCCGGGGCGGCTACACCTTC.

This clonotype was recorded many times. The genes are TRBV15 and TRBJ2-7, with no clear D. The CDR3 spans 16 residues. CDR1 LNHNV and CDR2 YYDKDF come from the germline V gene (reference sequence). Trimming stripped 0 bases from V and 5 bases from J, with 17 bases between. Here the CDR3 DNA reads TGTGCCACCAGCAGAGATGGAAGGCAAACGCTACACGAGCAGTACTTC. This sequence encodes CATSRDGRQTLHEQYF.

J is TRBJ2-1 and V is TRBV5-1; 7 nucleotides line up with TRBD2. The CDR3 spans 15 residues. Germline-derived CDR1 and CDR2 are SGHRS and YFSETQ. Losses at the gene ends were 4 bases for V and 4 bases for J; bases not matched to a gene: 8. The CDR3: CASSREGPRYNEQFF. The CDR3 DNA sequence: TGCGCCAGCAGCAGGGAGGGGCCCCGTTACAATGAGCAGTTCTTC. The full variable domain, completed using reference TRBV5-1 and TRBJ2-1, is KAGVTQTPRYLIKTRGQQVTLSCSPISGHRSVSWYQQTPGQGLQFLFEYFSETQRNKGNFPGRFSGRQFSNSRSEMNVSTLELGDSALYLCASSREGPRYNEQFFGPGTRLTVL.

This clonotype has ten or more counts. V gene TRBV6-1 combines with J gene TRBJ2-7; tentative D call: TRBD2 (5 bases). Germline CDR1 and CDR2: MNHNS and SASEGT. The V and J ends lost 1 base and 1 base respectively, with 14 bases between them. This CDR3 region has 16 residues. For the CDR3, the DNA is TGTGCCAGCAGTGAAGTGGTGGGAGTTGGGTCCTACGAGCAGTACTTC. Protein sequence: CASSEVVGVGSYEQYF.

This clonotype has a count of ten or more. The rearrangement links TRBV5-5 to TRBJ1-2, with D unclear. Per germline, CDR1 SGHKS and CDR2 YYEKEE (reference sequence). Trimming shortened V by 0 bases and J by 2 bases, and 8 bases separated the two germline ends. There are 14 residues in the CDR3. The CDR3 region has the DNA TGTGCCAGCAGCTTGGCTGCCAGGAACTATGGCTACACCTTC. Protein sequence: CASSLAARNYGYTF.

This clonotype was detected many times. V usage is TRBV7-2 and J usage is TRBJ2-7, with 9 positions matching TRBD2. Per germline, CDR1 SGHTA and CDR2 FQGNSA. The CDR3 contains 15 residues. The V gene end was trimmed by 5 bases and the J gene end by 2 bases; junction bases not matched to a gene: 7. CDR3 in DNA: TGTGCCAGCAGCCAGGCTCTAGCGGGACCCTACGAGCAGTACTTC. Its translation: CASSQALAGPYEQYF. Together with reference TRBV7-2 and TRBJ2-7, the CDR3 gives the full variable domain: GAGVSQSPSNKVTEKGKDVELRCDPISGHTALYWYRQSLGQGLEFLIYFQGNSAPDKSGLPSDRFSAERTGGSVSTLTIQRTQQEDSAVYLCASSQALAGPYEQYFGPGTRLTVT.

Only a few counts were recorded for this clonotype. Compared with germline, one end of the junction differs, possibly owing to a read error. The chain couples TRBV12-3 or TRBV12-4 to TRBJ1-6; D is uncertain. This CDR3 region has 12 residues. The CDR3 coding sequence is TGTGCCAGCAGTCGAAGGGATTCACCCCCCCACTTT. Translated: CASSRRDSPPHF.

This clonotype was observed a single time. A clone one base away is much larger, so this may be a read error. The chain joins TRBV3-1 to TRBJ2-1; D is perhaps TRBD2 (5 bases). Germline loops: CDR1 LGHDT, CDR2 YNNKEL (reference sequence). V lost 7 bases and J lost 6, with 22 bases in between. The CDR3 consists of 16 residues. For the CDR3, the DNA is TGTGCCAGCAACCCCCTTCCGCGGGCTGTTAGCAATGAGCAGTTCTTC. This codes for CASNPLPRAVSNEQFF.

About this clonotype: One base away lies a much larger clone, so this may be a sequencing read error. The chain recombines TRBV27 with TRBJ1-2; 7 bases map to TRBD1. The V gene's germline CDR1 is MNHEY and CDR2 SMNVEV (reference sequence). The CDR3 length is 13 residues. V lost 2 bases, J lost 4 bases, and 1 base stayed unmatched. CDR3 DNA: TGTGCCAGCAGTTTAAGACAGGGCTATGGCTACACCTTC. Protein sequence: CASSLRQGYGYTF.

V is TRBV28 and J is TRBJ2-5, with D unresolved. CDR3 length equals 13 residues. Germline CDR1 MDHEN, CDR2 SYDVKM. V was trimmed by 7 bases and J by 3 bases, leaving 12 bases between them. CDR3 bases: TGTGCCAGCAAGTCAGGCGGAAAAGAGACCCAGTACTTC. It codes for CASKSGGKETQYF.

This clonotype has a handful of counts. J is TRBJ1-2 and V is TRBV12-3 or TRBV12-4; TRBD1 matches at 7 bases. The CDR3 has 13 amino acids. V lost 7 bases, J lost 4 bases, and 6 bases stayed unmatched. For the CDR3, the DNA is TGTGCCAGCAAGACGACAGGGATCTATGGCTACACCTTC. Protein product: CASKTTGIYGYTF.

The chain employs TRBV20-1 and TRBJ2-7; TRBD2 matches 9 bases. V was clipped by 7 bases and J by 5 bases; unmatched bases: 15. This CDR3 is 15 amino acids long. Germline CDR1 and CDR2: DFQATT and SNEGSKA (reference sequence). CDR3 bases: TGCAGTGTTACGGCGGGGGGGAGGGCCTTAAACGAGCAGTACTTC. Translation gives CSVTAGGRALNEQYF.